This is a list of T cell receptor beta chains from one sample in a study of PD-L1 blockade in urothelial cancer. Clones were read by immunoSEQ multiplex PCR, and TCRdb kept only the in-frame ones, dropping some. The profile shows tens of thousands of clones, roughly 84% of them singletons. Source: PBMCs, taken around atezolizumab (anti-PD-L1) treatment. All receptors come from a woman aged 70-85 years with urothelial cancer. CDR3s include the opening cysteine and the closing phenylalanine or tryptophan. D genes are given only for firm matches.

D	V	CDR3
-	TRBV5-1	CASSLAGMNTEAFF
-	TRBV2	CASREDRSGNEKLFF
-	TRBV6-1	CASSLVLERETQYF
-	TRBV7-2	CASSLASGGYQETQYF
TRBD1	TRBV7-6	CASSEYRGNNSPLHF
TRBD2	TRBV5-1	CASSLSVGGLAGEEETQYF
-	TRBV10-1	CASSGAPFQETQYF
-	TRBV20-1	CSATQNNEQFF
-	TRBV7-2	CASSLVFGVDTQYF
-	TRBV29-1	CSVGASTGLRFGAFF
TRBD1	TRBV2	CASKPQGVNEKLFF
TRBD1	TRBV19	CASSTDRGSVNEQFF
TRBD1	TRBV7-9	CASSLWSAQGVSDTQYF
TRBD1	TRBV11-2	CASSLYRGSYEQYF
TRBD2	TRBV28	CASSSELAGGEQFF
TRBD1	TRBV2	CASTLTGGVEKLFF
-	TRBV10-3	CAIKGDLQSSYNEQFF
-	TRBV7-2	CASSLPRGIGEQYF
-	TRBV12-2	CASRFPAMRFYSNQPQHF
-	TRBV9	CASSVDSGEYNEQFF
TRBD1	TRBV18	CASSPQQGALDTEAFF
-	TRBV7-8	CASSLAPRQGLYGYTF
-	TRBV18	CASSPPGLINEKLFF
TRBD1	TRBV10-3	CAISNGTGSYEQYF
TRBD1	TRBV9	CASSVATGNNSPLHF
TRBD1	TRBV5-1	CASSSRQGAWNEQYF
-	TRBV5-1	CASSLGRTVNTEAFF
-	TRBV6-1	CASIRETDTQYF
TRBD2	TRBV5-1	CASSPGLAGGVVYEQYF
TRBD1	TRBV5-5	CASNGGQGADQPQHF
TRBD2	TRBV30	CAWSAGTSGAQYF
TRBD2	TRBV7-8	CASSLAATGGRQFF
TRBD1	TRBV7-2	CASRQQGVANYGYTF
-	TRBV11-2	CASSFVGGQPQHF
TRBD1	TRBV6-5	CASTTQGVTEAFF
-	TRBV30	CAWSSGAGELFF
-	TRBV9	CASSVTYNSPLHF
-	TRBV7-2	CASSLVYGGGGQPQHF
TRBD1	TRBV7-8	CASSSRTGDRTQYF
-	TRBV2	CASSEKVRGTEAFF
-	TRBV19	CASSNDRRPINSPLHF
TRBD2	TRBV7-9	CASSPPLAGVIQYF
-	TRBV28	CASSPDFEKLFF
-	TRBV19	CASSIRDTGELFF
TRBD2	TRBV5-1	CASSLIGGRAETQYF
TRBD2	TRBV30	CAWSRLAGVNEQFF
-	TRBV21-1	CASSPHIEVPWPHFWAGETQYF
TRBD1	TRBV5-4	CASSLSQGAHTEAFF
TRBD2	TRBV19	CASTQSLGGRYNEQFF
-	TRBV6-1	CASSPPSGSDTQYF
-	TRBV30	CACTPGSPEKLFF
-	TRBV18	CASSPAGSNTEAFF
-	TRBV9	CASSVGPDPGYEQYF
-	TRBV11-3	CASSSTSGGTEQFF
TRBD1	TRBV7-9	CASAGQGPAGTEAFF
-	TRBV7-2	CASSSPGATGADTQYF
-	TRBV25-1	CASSESVRASNQPQHF
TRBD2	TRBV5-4	CASSGSGTQETQYF
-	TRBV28	CASSPPEGAVTEAFF
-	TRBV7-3	CASSYNRNTEAFF